This TCR beta chain was identified during a study of response to subunit inactivated influenza vaccine. This clonotype was counted a few times. The antigen is undetermined. TCRdb analysed the RT-PCR reads with MiXCR anew, one entry per CDR3 protein. Among approximately 530,000 distinct CDR3 sequences, approximately 7.1% were seen once, and the ten largest hold 10% to 15%. Study-level findings and limits: After each seasonal influenza vaccination, few new T cells are recruited, the authors suggested.

CDR3 size: 16 residues. V dropped 2 bases and J dropped 0 bases, with 10 bases sitting between them. Germline assignment: CDR1 SEHNR and CDR2 FQNEAQ (reference sequence). This material consisted of PBMCs from blood, taken around 25 months after vaccination. The chain has TRBV7-9 and TRBJ1-4; D is perhaps TRBD1 (5 bases). The origin of this receptor is a man aged 50-75 years who received an inactivated influenza vaccine. CDR3 residues: CASSLQGGATNEKLFF. CDR3 bases: TGTGCCAGCAGCTTACAGGGTGGCGCAACTAATGAAAAACTGTTTTTT.